The present entry profiles one T cell receptor beta chain with its context. Its binding antigen is unknown. A much larger clone lies a single base off, so this may be a read error. TCR CDR3 regions were amplified from genomic DNA by multiplex PCR using the deep immunoSEQ assay. Genomic DNA extracted from each cell subset was distributed evenly over all wells of several immunoSEQ 96-well plates, and each plate served as one replicate. For sorted subsets, approximately 190 ng of genomic DNA, equivalent to some 30,000 T cell genomes, went into each replicate PCR. The purified libraries were quantified using a Qubit 3.0 fluorometer, sized with a Bioanalyzer 2100, and then quantified again using the KAPA Library Quantification kit. Every immunoSEQ 96-well plate was sequenced on a separate single-read 150-cycle Illumina NextSeq 550 flow cell. On the authors' methods: Because the immunoSEQ output held only junctional sequences and lacked quality scores, the filtering could not match the filtering applied to full-length reads. Sequences were annotated with PyIR, a Python wrapper for IgBLAST v1.9, using IMGT germline references to assign V/J genes and CDR3. Reads were removed for weak V/J assignments (E-value above 1e-6), missing CDR3, stop codons, out-of-frame junctions, or ambiguous translated residues. V3J clonotypes were defined as sequences sharing the same inferred V gene, J gene, and CDR3 amino acid sequence. To compute the percentage overlap between repertoires, the number of shared unique clonotypes was divided by the size of the smaller repertoire. Repertoire richness was assessed with RTK rarefaction, the Chao1 estimator, and Recon v2.1 estimates of unobserved clonotypes. Generation probabilities were computed with OLGA for all TCRbeta clonotypes obtained by the gDNA method from several donors. Here the immuneACCESS table is served through TCRdb, limited to in-frame sequences with V and J called. Missing clones are a known gap in these copies; in checked studies unresolved V genes cover under half, and the rest lacks a known reason. V and J calls and clone size are given by that table; D and trimming were obtained from the DNA. Here the sample has roughly 1,100,000 clones; under 80% occur a single time. 1.4% to 1.5% of the sample is held by the ten biggest clonotypes.

CDR1 SGHTS and CDR2 YDEGEE are derived from the germline V gene. Its CDR3 holds 13 amino acids, cysteine through phenylalanine. The entry retains the CDR3 DNA only, 39 bases that are in frame from base 1. Trimming takes 3 bases off V and 5 bases off J; junction bases not matched to a gene: 2. This specimen belongs to a study of shared clonotypes between healthy human individuals (dated by TCRdb to the early 2020s). Regarding the study in general: The cohort included three men and two women between 18 and 49 years of age. To estimate repertoire size and how much clonotype sharing occurs between individuals, the study deeply sequenced the blood TCR repertoires of roughly 5 healthy adults. For each donor, CD4 naive and CD4 memory were each given three plates, CD8 naive was given two plates, and CD8 memory was given one plate. Per donor, leukapheresis produced somewhere between about 0.9 and 9.5 billion PBMCs. Libraries were prepared and TCR repertoires were sequenced by different laboratories using diverse techniques, in order to increase sequencing depth and limit assay-specific biases. Broader findings and caveats from the paper: Compared with non-shared clonotypes, clonotypes shared by all four sorted-subset donors had higher generation probabilities. Even with the large sequencing depth, rarefaction of the sorted-subset datasets indicated that sequencing was incomplete. Sampling was restricted to blood, and TCR repertoires in tissues likely differ from the TCR repertoires found in blood. Pairwise subsampling led to the expectation that sequencing depth would affect the degree of clonotype sharing among donors. Naive subsets generally had larger estimated clonotype richness than memory subsets did. Across a few donors, approximately 5% of naive CD4, around 3.5% of naive CD8, under 2.5% of memory CD4, and 0.4% of memory CD8 clonotypes were shared. The genetic and exposure-history diversity represented was limited by the small number of donors.

Donors were healthy HIV-negative adults with no recently reported acute infections or vaccinations. All donors were Caucasian adults living in Nashville, Tennessee, USA. Magnetic negative selection was used to enrich CD4+ T cells, after which naive cells were positively selected on CD45RA and the negative fraction became the memory subset. After blood collection by leukapheresis, PBMCs were isolated using Ficoll-Histopaque density gradient centrifugation and then cryopreserved in the vapor phase of liquid nitrogen. Analytical flow cytometry was used to check the purity and quantity of every magnetically sorted T cell population. Genomic DNA was isolated from each sorted fraction and quantified by UV absorbance on a Nanodrop 2000c.

The rearrangement combines TRBV5-8 with TRBJ2-5; 9 nucleotides in the junction match TRBD1. Input material: memory CD4+ T cells sorted from blood. The cell subset or site label, as the study defines it: CD45RA-negative fraction. The TCR comes from a man younger than 35 in good health. The CDR3 in this case is CASSWDRVETQYF. The DNA is TGTGCCAGCAGCTGGGACAGGGTGGAGACCCAGTACTTC.